This entry lists 8 T cell receptor beta chains sequenced from one sample in a study of identical twins. TCRdb used MiXCR to reprocess the 5' RACE reads, holding one entry per CDR3 protein. This table has some 790,000 distinct CDR3 sequences, 15% to 20% appearing once. The same sample was also used in a study of T cells expressing NK-cell markers.

The specimen sequenced was PBMCs. Receptors originate from a woman between 18 and 29 years old in good health.

This rearrangement joins TRBV7-2 to TRBJ2-5; 7 bases fit TRBD1. The germline CDR1 and CDR2 sequences are SGHTA and FQGNSA. Trimming cost V 5 bases and J 9 bases; bases outside gene matches: 9. CDR3 length: 13 amino acids. CDR3 protein: CASSRQGFSPQYF. CDR3 DNA: TGTGCCAGCAGCCGACAGGGATTTAGTCCCCAGTACTTC.

This clonotype has more than one count but fewer than ten. The chain recombines TRBV7-6 with TRBJ2-3; tentative D call: TRBD2 (6 bases). In germline, CDR1 is SGHVS, CDR2 FNYEAQ. This CDR3 contains 16 residues. V dropped 0 bases and J dropped 2 bases, with 12 bases sitting between them. CDR3 coding DNA: TGTGCCAGCAGCTTAGCAAAGATAGCGGACACAGATACGCAGTATTTT. Translation gives CASSLAKIADTDTQYF. The full variable domain, in which reference TRBV7-6 and TRBJ2-3 provide the parts outside the CDR3, is GAGVSQSPRYKVTKRGQDVALRCDPISGHVSLYWYRQALGQGPEFLTYFNYEAQQDKSGLPNDRFSAERPEGSISTLTIQRTEQRDSAMYRCASSLAKIADTDTQYFGPGTRLTVL.

As for this clonotype: A read error may produce the germline difference seen at one junction end. The chain joins TRBV11-3 to TRBJ2-7; 9 positions match TRBD2. Germline assignment: CDR1 SGHNT and CDR2 YENEEA. The CDR3 is 17 amino acids. The CDR3 DNA reads TGTGCCAGCAGCTTAACCCCGGGACTAGCCGGATCCTACGAGCAGTATTTC. It specifies CASSLTPGLAGSYEQYF.

This clonotype was counted only a few times. CDR3 protein: CSALDRHYSYNEQFF. CDR3 bases: TGCAGTGCTTTGGACAGGCATTACTCCTACAATGAGCAGTTCTTC. The chain carries TRBV20-1 and TRBJ2-1; 7 bases line up with TRBD1. The CDR3 runs 15 residues. Germline-derived CDR1 and CDR2 are DFQATT and SNEGSKA (reference sequence). Unmatched junction bases numbered 7, after V lost 5 bases and J lost 0 bases.

Many counts were recorded for this clonotype. J is TRBJ2-3 and V is TRBV5-1, with TRBD2 matching 10 bases. The CDR3 is made up of 15 amino acids. CDR1 and CDR2 (germline): SGHRS, YFSETQ. The V segment lost 7 bases and the J segment 5 bases; nucleotides outside the gene matches: 10. CDR3 sequence: CASGNPSGSGDTQYF. CDR3 DNA sequence: TGCGCCAGCGGAAACCCTAGCGGGAGTGGAGATACGCAGTATTTT. Filled out from reference TRBV5-1 and TRBJ2-3, the complete variable domain reads KAGVTQTPRYLIKTRGQQVTLSCSPISGHRSVSWYQQTPGQGLQFLFEYFSETQRNKGNFPGRFSGRQFSNSRSEMNVSTLELGDSALYLCASGNPSGSGDTQYFGPGTRLTVL.

Many counts were recorded for this clonotype. The V gene is TRBV12-3 or TRBV12-4, the J gene TRBJ2-2; D remains unclear. The length of the CDR3 is 13 residues. V lost 6 bases and J 4 bases, leaving 9 bases between the germline ends. CDR3 sequence: CASSLSRTGELFF. The CDR3 DNA reads TGTGCCAGCAGCTTATCACGCACCGGGGAGCTGTTTTTT.

The rearrangement links TRBV5-1 to TRBJ1-2; D is possibly TRBD1 (5 bases). Germline V lookup: CDR1 SGHRS, CDR2 YFSETQ. The V and J ends lost 4 bases and 5 bases respectively, with 15 bases between them. This CDR3 is built from 14 residues. CDR3 region: CASSAPQVGYGYTF. In DNA, the CDR3 is TGCGCCAGCAGCGCGCCACAGGTTGGATATGGCTACACCTTC.

The chain recombines TRBV4-3 with TRBJ2-5; D possibly corresponds to TRBD2 (6 bases). Germline values: CDR1 LGHNA, CDR2 YSLEER. V dropped 0 bases and J dropped 4 bases, with 12 bases sitting between them. This CDR3 is 15 amino acids long. As DNA, the CDR3 is TGCGCCAGCAGCCAAGATTTGACTAGTACAGAGACCCAGTACTTC. Amino acid sequence: CASSQDLTSTETQYF.